The 2 T cell receptor beta chains listed next were all sequenced from one sample in a study of TIL therapy for anti-PD-1-resistant metastatic lung cancer. The immunoSEQ assay was v3. Profiled with immunoSEQ multiplex PCR; TCRdb holds only in-frame clones, not every one. The table includes tens of thousands of clones, 86% detected once. Specified time point: pre-treatment sample, taken before nivolumab and TIL therapy. This sample comprised blood, obtained at baseline. These receptors were obtained from a person between 30 and 79 years old with non-small cell lung cancer.

The chain recombines TRBV6-6 with TRBJ2-2, with 9 bases aligning to TRBD2. The CDR3 is 14 amino acids. The J segment lost 6 bases and the V segment lost 7 bases, leaving 6 bases of the junction unmatched. Germline V CDR1 and CDR2: MNHNY, SVGAGI (reference sequence). For the CDR3, the DNA is TGTGCCAGCACCCGCGGGGGGGGGCCCGGGGAGCTGTTTTTT. Protein product: CASTRGGGPGELFF.

The CDR3, as DNA: TGTGCCAGCAGCCGGACCCGGCGGGGGGCCTTGAGCAATGAGCAGTTCTTC. Translated, it gives CASSRTRRGALSNEQFF. The chain uses TRBV3-1 (or the pseudogene TRBV3-2) and TRBJ2-1, with 8 bases identical to TRBD2. The CDR3 sequence is 17 residues long. The germline V gene has CDR1 LGHDT and CDR2 YNNKEL (reference sequence). The ends lost 4 bases at V and 6 bases at J; junction bases unmatched: 14.